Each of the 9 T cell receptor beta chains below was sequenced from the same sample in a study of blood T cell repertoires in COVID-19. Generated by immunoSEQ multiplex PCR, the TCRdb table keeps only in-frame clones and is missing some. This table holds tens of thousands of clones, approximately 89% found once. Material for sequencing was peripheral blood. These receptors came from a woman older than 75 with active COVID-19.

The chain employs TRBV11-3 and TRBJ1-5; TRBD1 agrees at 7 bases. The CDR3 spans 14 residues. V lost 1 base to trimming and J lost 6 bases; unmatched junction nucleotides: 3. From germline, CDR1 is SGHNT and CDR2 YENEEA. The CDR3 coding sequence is TGTGCCAGCAGCTTAGGGCACAGGGGTCAGCCCCAGCATTTT. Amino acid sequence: CASSLGHRGQPQHF.

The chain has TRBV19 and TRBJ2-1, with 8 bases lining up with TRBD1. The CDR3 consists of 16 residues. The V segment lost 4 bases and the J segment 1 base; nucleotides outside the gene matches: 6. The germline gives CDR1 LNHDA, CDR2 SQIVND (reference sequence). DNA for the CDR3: TGTGCCAGTAGTAAGAAACAGGGGGTGTCCTACAATGAGCAGTTCTTC. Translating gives CASSKKQGVSYNEQFF.

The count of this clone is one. CDR3 amino acids: CASSFRDRGYSGNTIYF. The DNA of the CDR3 is TGTGCCAGCAGTTTTCGGGACAGGGGCTACTCTGGAAACACCATATATTTT. The rearrangement uses TRBV9 and TRBJ1-3, with 10 bases matching TRBD1. The junction had 8 bases not matched to a gene; V was cut back by 5 bases and J by 0 bases. The CDR3 consists of 17 residues. Germline V gives CDR1 SGDLS, CDR2 YYNGEE.

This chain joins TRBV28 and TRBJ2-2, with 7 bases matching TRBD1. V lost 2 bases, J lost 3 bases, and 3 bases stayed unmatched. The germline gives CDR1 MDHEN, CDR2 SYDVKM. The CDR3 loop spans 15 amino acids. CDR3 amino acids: CASSLRGRDTGELFF. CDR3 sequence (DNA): TGTGCCAGCAGTTTAAGGGGGCGTGACACCGGGGAGCTGTTTTTT.

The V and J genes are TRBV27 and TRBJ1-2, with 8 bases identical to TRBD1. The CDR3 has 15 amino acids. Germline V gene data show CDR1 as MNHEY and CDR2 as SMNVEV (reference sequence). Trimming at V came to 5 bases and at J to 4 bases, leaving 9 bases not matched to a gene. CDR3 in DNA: TGTGCCAGCAGTGAAGACAGGGGAAGGGTCTATGGCTACACCTTC. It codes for CASSEDRGRVYGYTF.

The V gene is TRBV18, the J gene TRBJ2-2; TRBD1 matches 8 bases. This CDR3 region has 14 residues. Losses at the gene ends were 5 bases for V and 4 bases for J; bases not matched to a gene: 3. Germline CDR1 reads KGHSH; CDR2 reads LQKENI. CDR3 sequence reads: CASSRDRGTGELFF. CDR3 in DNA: TGTGCCAGCTCAAGAGACAGGGGCACCGGGGAGCTGTTTTTT. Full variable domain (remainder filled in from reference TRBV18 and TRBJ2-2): NAGVMQNPRHLVRRRGQEARLRCSPMKGHSHVYWYRQLPEEGLKFMVYLQKENIIDESGMPKERFSAEFPKEGPSILRIQQVVRGDSAAYFCASSRDRGTGELFFGEGSRLTVL.

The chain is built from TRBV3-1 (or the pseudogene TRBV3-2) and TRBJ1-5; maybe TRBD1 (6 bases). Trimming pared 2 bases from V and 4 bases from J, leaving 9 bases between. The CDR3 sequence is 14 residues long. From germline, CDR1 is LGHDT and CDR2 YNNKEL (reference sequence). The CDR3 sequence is CASSQTGSNQPQHF. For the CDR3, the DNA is TGTGCCAGCAGCCAAACAGGGAGTAATCAGCCCCAGCATTTT.

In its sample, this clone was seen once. The CDR3: CASSPNVAGSYNEQFF. For the CDR3, the DNA is TGTGCCAGCTCACCAAACGTCGCCGGCTCCTACAATGAGCAGTTCTTC. The gene calls are TRBV18 and TRBJ2-1; D gene uncertain. Germline CDR1 and CDR2: KGHSH and LQKENI. This CDR3 is built from 16 residues. Trimming left V 2 bases short and J 0 bases short, with 11 bases between.

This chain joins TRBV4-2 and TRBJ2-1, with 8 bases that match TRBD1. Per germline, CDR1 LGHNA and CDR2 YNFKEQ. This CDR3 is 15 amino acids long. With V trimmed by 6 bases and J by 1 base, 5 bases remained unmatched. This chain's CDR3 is CASSSHRGSYNEQFF. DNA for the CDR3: TGTGCCAGCAGTAGTCACAGGGGGTCCTACAATGAGCAGTTCTTC.